The clone carrying this TCR beta chain was detected a few times. As yet, its antigen is unknown. This sample was taken from a study of T-cell reconstitution after alpha-beta-depleted transplantation in children. This CDR3 contains 12 residues. Trimming stripped 6 bases from V and 9 bases from J, with 15 bases between. Germline V gene lookup returns CDR1 DFQATT and CDR2 SNEGSKA (reference sequence). Construction of the TCRbeta library involved unique molecular identifiers. MiXCR, applied by TCRdb to the PCR reads, yields one record per CDR3 protein. The sample carries 580,000 or so distinct CDR3 sequences, more than 20% recorded once. Broader study findings: Newly generated T cells supplied most T-cell counts and diversity one year post-transplant. From surviving recipient T cells and thymic progenitors came the high day-60 TCRbeta diversity observed in some patients. Where alpha-beta T cells came from about two months after transplant was reportedly several hundred expanded graft clones.

The J gene is TRBJ2-1, the V gene TRBV20-1; the D gene is possibly TRBD1 (5 bases). The clonotype comes from a boy younger than two who had a stem cell transplant for acute myeloid leukemia, so the T cells may come from the graft donor. The material was PBMCs, mostly from graft donor cells, obtained 360 days after TCRalphabeta/CD19-depleted stem cell transplant. The DNA for the CDR3 is TGCAGTGCCTCCCCAGGGCCGCTTGAGCAGTTCTTC. Translating gives CSASPGPLEQFF.